This T cell receptor (beta chain) was recovered during a study of response to subunit inactivated influenza vaccine. General study findings and limits: It was the authors' suggestion that each seasonal influenza vaccination recruits few new T cells.

Of note for this clonotype: Its antigen is unknown.

The germline gives CDR1 SEHNR, CDR2 FQNEAQ (reference sequence). Trimming cost V 5 bases and J 0 bases, with 8 bases left between them. This CDR3 has 13 residues. MiXCR, run by TCRdb on the RT-PCR reads, gives a single entry per CDR3 protein. The repertoire includes about 480,000 distinct CDR3 sequences, 11% of them detected once, and approximately 12% sits in the top ten. This TCR derives from a middle-aged man who received an inactivated influenza vaccine. V and J are TRBV7-9 and TRBJ2-7, with D unresolved. This material consisted of PBMCs from blood, taken 45 days after vaccination. In DNA, the CDR3 is TGTGCCAGCAGCGTATATAGCTCCTACGAGCAGTACTTC. This encodes CASSVYSSYEQYF.